This T cell receptor beta chain was retrieved from a study of OX40 agonist ivuxolimab in advanced cancers. The study's findings and limits: Averaged across samples, CD8+ T cells carried more expanded clones than CD4+ did.

CDR3 length equals 13 residues. Germline values: CDR1 LNHDA, CDR2 SQIVND (reference sequence). V lost 10 bases, J lost 1 base, and 4 bases stayed unmatched. Profiling relied on immunoSEQ multiplex PCR, and the TCRdb table lists in-frame clones only, not all of them. Among fewer than 70,000 clones listed, roughly 87% were seen once. For this clone: The antigen is unknown.

The rearrangement uses TRBV19 and TRBJ1-1, with 9 bases aligning to TRBD1. The TCR originated in an adult with an advanced solid tumor such as melanoma, head and neck, liver or kidney cancer. Specimen: CD4+ or CD8+ T cells sorted from blood, collected in a trial of the OX40 agonist ivuxolimab. This CDR3 is CATRTGENTEAFF. CDR3 bases: TGTGCCACCCGGACAGGGGAGAACACTGAAGCTTTCTTT.